This TCR beta chain was obtained from a study of blood T cell repertoires in COVID-19. Background on the study: T cells, B-cell-depleted T cells, or PBMCs provided the cDNA or gDNA that served as material.

Produced via immunoSEQ multiplex PCR; TCRdb's table is partial and in-frame only. The sample has hundreds of thousands of clones; over 75% are singletons. In the case of this clone: Other nucleotide sequences in the sample specify the same CDR3.

Sequences were obtained from PBMCs or T cells enriched from blood (not recorded which). The clonotype comes from a woman under 40 who had recovered from COVID-19.

CDR3 sequence: CASSLRGDQPQHF. CDR3 nucleotide sequence: TGTGCCAGCAGTTTAAGGGGCGATCAGCCCCAGCATTTT. V gene TRBV12-3 or TRBV12-4 combines with J gene TRBJ1-5; D may be TRBD1 (5 bases). V was clipped by 2 bases and J by 5 bases, with 7 bases between them. This CDR3 contains 13 residues.